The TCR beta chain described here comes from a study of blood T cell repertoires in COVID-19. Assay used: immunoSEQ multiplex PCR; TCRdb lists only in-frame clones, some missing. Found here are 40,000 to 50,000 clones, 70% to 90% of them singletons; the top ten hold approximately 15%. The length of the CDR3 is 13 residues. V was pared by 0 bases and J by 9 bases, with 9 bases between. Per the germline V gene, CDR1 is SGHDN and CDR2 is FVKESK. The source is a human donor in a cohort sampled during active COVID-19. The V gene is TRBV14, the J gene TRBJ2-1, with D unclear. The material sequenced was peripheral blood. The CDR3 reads CASSQDFSLEQFF. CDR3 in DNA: TGTGCCAGCAGCCAAGATTTTTCCCTTGAGCAGTTCTTC.